The rows below give T cell receptor beta chains drawn from one sample of a study of blood T cell repertoires in COVID-19. The repertoire was sequenced with immunoSEQ multiplex PCR; TCRdb's copy has only in-frame clones and lacks some. The repertoire has approximately 470,000 clones, roughly 87% of them found once; the top ten carry 0.7%. The specimen was PBMCs or T cells enriched from blood (not recorded which). All receptors come from a woman under 30 who had recovered from COVID-19. Both conserved end residues are trimmed from each CDR3.

len	v_gene	j_gene	CDR3aa
11	TRBV30	TRBJ1-1	AWTALLNTEAF
12	TRBV28	TRBJ1-2	ASSRQGAFYGYT
11	TRBV12-3/TRBV12-4	TRBJ1-2	ASSLRGIYGYT
11	TRBV28	TRBJ1-4	ATRPKGGEKLF
13	TRBV6-5	TRBJ1-2	ASSPTGLGDYGYT
14	TRBV14	TRBJ1-3	ASSQARQGTGNTIY
13	TRBV7-9	TRBJ1-3	ASSRRTGAGNTIY
14	TRBV5-5	TRBJ1-1	ASSLGGAGLGTEAF
14	TRBV5-1	TRBJ1-2	ASSLPQGGDRGGYT
12	TRBV5-1	TRBJ1-1	ASSPYTANTEAF
14	TRBV7-2	TRBJ2-5	ASSSRTSGGPGTQY
13	TRBV18	TRBJ2-3	ASSPTGGLVDTQY
11	TRBV6-5	TRBJ1-6	ASSYFNNSPLH
11	TRBV5-1	TRBJ2-5	ASSPDRGETQY
13	TRBV24-1	TRBJ1-3	ATYAHRSSGNTIY
13	TRBV4-1	TRBJ1-4	ASSLDIATNEKLF
15	TRBV4-2	TRBJ1-3	ASSQRVTGGDGNTIY
13	TRBV7-9	TRBJ1-5	ASSLGFGGNQPQH
14	TRBV4-1	TRBJ1-1	ASSQARGGLGTEAF
10	TRBV29-1	TRBJ2-1	SAERVRNEQF
14	TRBV6-6	TRBJ1-3	ASSYPPNRGGGTIY
12	TRBV7-9	TRBJ1-1	ASSLRQGDTEAF
10	TRBV12-3/TRBV12-4	TRBJ1-1	ASSRQRTEAF
11	TRBV11-3	TRBJ2-7	ASSSIGGNEQY
13	TRBV6-5	TRBJ1-1	ASSYEQGADTEAF
12	TRBV20-1	TRBJ1-2	SASGQTALYGYT
14	TRBV5-1	TRBJ2-7	ASSPSREDSAYEQY
15	TRBV7-7	TRBJ1-6	ASSYPDRHYENSPLH
10	TRBV7-9	TRBJ1-1	ASYSVNTEAF
15	TRBV21-1	TRBJ1-6	ASSLYPGDTLSSPLH
10	TRBV18	TRBJ2-5	ASSPPGGDQY
12	TRBV5-1	TRBJ2-3	ASMVEGLTDTQY
14	TRBV5-1	TRBJ1-2	ASSLLQVRSNYGYT
16	TRBV6-2/TRBV6-3	TRBJ1-5	ASSYEAGGFISNQPQH